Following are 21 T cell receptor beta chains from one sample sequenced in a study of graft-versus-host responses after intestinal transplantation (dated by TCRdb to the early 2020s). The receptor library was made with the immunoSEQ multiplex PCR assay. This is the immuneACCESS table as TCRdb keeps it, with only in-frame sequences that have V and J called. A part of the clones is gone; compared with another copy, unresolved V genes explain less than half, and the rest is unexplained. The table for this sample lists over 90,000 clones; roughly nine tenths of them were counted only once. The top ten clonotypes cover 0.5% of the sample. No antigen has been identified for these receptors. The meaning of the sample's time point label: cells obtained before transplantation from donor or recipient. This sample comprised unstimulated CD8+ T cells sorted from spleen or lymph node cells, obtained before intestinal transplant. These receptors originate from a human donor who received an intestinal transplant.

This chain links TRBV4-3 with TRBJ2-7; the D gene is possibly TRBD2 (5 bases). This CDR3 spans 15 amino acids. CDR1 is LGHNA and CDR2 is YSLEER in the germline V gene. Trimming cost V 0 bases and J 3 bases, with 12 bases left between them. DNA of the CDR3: TGCGCCAGCAGCCAAGAGGTCGGGGTCTACTACGAGCAGTACTTC. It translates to CASSQEVGVYYEQYF.

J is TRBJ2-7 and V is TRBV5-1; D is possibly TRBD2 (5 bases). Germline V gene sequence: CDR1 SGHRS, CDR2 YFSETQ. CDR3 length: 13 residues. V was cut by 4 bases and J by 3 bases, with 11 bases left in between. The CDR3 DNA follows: TGCGCCAGCAGCGCAGGACTCCTCTACGAGCAGTACTTC. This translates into CASSAGLLYEQYF. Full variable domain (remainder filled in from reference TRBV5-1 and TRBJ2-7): KAGVTQTPRYLIKTRGQQVTLSCSPISGHRSVSWYQQTPGQGLQFLFEYFSETQRNKGNFPGRFSGRQFSNSRSEMNVSTLELGDSALYLCASSAGLLYEQYFGPGTRLTVT.

The CDR3 is CASSLARGWETQYF. For the CDR3, the DNA is TGTGCCAGCAGCTTAGCTCGGGGTTGGGAGACCCAGTACTTC. The chain couples TRBV7-9 to TRBJ2-5, with a weak D call TRBD2 (5 bases). CDR1 is SEHNR and CDR2 is FQNEAQ in the germline V gene (reference sequence). The CDR3 length is 14 residues. V was pared by 0 bases and J by 5 bases, with 10 bases between.

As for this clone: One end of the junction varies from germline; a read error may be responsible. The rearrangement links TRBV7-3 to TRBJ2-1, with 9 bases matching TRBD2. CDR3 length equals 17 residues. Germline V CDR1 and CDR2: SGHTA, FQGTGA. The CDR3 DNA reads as TGTGCCAGCAGCCTAACCGGCCGCGGGGGGGGCTACAATGAGCAGTTCTTC. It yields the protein CASSLTGRGGGYNEQFF.

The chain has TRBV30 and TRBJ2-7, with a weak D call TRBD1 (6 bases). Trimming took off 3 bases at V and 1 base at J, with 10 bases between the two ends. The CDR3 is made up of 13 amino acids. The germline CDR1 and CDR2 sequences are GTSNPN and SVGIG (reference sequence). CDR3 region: CAWSDRISYEQYF. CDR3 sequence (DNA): TGTGCCTGGAGCGACAGGATTTCCTACGAGCAGTACTTC. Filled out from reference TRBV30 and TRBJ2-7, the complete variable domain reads SQTIHQWPATLVQPVGSPLSLECTVEGTSNPNLYWYRQAAGRGLQLLFYSVGIGQISSEVPQNLSASRPQDRQFILSSKKLLLSDSGFYLCAWSDRISYEQYFGPGTRLTVT.

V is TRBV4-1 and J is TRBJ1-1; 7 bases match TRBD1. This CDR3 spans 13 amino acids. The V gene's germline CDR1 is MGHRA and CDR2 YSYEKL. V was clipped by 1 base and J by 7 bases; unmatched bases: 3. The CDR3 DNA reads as TGCGCCAGCAGCCAAGTCCAGGGGGTTGAAGCTTTCTTT. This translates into CASSQVQGVEAFF.

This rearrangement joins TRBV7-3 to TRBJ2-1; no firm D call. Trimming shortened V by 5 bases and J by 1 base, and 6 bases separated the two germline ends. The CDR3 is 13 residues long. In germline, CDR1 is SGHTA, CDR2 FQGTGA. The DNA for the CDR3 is TGTGCCAGCAGCCTGAGTTCCTACAATGAGCAGTTCTTC. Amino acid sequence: CASSLSSYNEQFF.

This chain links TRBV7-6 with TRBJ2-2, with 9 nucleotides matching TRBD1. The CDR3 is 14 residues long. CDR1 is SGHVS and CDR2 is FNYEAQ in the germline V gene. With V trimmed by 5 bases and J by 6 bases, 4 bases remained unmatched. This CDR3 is CASSGTGGPGELFF. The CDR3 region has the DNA TGTGCCAGCAGCGGAACAGGGGGCCCCGGGGAGCTGTTTTTT.

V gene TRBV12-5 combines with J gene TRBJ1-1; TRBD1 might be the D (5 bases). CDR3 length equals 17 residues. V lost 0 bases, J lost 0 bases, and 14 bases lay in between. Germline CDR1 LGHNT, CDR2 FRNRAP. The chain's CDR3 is CASGLVLTGNMNTEAFF. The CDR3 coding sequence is TGTGCTAGTGGTTTGGTACTCACAGGCAACATGAACACTGAAGCTTTCTTT. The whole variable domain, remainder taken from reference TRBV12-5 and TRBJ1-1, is DARVTQTPRHKVTEMGQEVTMRCQPILGHNTVFWYRQTMMQGLELLAYFRNRAPLDDSGMPKDRFSAEMPDATLATLKIQPSEPRDSAVYFCASGLVLTGNMNTEAFFGQGTRLTVV.

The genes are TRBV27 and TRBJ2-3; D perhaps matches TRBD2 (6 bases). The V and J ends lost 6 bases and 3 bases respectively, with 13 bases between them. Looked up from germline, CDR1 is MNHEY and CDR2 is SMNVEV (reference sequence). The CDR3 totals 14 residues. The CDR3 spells CASSQRLGTDTQYF. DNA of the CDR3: TGTGCCAGCAGCCAACGACTAGGGACAGATACGCAGTATTTT.

The CDR3 sequence is CASSLAGGRSYEQYF. As DNA, the CDR3 is TGCGCCAGCAGCTTGGCGGGGGGCCGGTCCTACGAGCAGTACTTC. V and J are TRBV5-1 and TRBJ2-7; tentatively, D is TRBD2 (7 bases). Trimming left V 0 bases short and J 1 base short, with 11 bases between. The CDR3 is 15 residues long. The germline V gene encodes CDR1 SGHRS and CDR2 YFSETQ.

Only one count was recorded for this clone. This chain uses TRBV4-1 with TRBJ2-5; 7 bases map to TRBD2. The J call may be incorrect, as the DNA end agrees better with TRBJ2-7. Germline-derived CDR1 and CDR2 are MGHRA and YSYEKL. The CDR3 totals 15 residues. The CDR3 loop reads CASSQVGGSGNEQYF. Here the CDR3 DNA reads TGCGCCAGCAGCCAAGTCGGCGGGAGTGGAAACGAGCAGTACTTC.

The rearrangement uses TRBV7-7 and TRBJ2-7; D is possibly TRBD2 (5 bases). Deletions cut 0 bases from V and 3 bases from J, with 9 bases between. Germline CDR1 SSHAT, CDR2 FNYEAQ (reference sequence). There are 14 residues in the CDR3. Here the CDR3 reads CASSLALGDYEQYF. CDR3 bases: TGTGCCAGCAGCTTAGCCCTCGGGGACTACGAGCAGTACTTC. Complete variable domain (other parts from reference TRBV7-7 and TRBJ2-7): GAGVSQSPRYKVTKRGQDVTLRCDPISSHATLYWYQQALGQGPEFLTYFNYEAQPDKSGLPSDRFSAERPEGSISTLTIQRTEQRDSAMYRCASSLALGDYEQYFGPGTRLTVT.

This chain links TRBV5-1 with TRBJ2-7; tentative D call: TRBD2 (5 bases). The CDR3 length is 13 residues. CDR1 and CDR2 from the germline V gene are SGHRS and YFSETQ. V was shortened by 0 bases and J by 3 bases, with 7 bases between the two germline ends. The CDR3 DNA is TGCGCCAGCAGCTTGGCCGGGATCTACGAGCAGTACTTC. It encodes CASSLAGIYEQYF.

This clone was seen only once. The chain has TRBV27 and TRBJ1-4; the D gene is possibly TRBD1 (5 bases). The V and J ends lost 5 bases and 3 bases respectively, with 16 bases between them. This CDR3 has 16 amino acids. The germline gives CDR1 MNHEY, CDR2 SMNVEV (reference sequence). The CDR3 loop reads CASSHIPARANEKLFF. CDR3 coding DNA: TGTGCCAGCAGTCATATCCCCGCCAGGGCTAATGAAAAACTGTTTTTT.

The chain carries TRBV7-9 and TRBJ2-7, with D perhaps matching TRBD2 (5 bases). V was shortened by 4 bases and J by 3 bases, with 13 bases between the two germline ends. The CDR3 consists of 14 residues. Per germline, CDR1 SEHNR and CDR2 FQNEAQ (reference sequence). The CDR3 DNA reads TGTGCCAGCAGCTCTTCGGACTCCAACTACGAGCAGTACTTC. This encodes CASSSSDSNYEQYF. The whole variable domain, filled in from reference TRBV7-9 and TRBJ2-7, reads DTGVSQNPRHKITKRGQNVTFRCDPISEHNRLYWYRQTLGQGPEFLTYFQNEAQLEKSRLLSDRFSAERPKGSFSTLEIQRTEQGDSAMYLCASSSSDSNYEQYFGPGTRLTVT.

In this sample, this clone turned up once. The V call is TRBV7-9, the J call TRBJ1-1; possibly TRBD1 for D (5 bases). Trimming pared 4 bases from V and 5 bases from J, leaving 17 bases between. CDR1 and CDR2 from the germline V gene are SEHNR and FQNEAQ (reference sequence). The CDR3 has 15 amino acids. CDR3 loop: CASSSGYGGYTEAFF. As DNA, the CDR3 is TGTGCCAGCAGCTCCGGCTACGGGGGTTATACTGAAGCTTTCTTT.

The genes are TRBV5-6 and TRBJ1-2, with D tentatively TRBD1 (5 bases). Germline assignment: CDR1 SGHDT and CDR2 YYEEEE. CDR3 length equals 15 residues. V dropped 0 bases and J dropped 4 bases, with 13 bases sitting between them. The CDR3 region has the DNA TGTGCCAGCAGCTTGGTCGCGGGGGACGTCTATGGCTACACCTTC. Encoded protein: CASSLVAGDVYGYTF.

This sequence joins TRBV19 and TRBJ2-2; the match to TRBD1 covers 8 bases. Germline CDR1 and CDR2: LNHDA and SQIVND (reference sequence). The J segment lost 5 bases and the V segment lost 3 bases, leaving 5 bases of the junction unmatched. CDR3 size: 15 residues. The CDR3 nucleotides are TGTGCCAGTAGTATCGGACAGGGCGAAACCGGGGAGCTGTTTTTT. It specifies CASSIGQGETGELFF.

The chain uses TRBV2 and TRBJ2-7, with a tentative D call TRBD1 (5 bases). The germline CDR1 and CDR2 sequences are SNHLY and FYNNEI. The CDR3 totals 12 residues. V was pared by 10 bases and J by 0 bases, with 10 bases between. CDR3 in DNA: TGTGCCATACTACAGGACTCCTACGAGCAGTACTTC. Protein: CAILQDSYEQYF.

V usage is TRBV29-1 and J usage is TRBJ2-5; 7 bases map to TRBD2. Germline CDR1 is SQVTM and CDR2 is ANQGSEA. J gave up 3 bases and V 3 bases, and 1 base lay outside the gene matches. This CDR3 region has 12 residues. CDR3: CSVEAGEETQYF. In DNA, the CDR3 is TGCAGCGTTGAGGCGGGAGAAGAGACCCAGTACTTC. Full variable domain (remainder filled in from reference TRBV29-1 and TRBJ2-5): SAVISQKPSRDICQRGTSLTIQCQVDSQVTMMFWYRQQPGQSLTLIATANQGSEATYESGFVIDKFPISRPNLTFSTLTVSNMSPEDSSIYLCSVEAGEETQYFGPGTRLLVL.